The TCR beta chain described here comes from a study of T-cell reconstitution after alpha-beta-depleted transplantation in children. This clonotype was recorded a few times. V was cut by 3 bases and J by 1 base, with 8 bases left in between. Germline V lookup: CDR1 KGHSH, CDR2 LQKENI. The CDR3 is made up of 14 amino acids. As it was prepared, the TCRbeta library received unique molecular identifiers. In TCRdb, the PCR reads were re-called with MiXCR into one record per CDR3 protein. The sample has some 500,000 distinct CDR3 sequences, 18% seen once; the top ten hold 2.5% to 3.5%. The rearrangement uses TRBV18 and TRBJ2-3; D unresolved. The clonotype was recovered from a human donor who donated a stem cell graft to a child with acute lymphoblastic leukemia. The source was PBMCs from the stem cell graft donor, collected from the stem cell graft. The CDR3 region is CASSPSSRTDTQYF. CDR3 nucleotide sequence: TGTGCCAGCTCACCCTCATCTCGCACAGATACGCAGTATTTT.